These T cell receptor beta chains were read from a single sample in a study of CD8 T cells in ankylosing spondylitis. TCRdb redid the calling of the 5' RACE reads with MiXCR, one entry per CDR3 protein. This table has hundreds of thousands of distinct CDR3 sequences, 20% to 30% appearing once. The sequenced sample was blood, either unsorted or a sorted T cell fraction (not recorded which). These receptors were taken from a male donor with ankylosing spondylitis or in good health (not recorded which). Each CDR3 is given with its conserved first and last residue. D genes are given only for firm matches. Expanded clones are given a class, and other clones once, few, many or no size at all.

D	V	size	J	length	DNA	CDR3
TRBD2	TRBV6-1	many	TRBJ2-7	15	TGTGCCAGCAGCCGGGGGACTAGCGGGACCTACGAGCAGTACTTC	CASSRGTSGTYEQYF
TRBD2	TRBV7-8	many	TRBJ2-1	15	TGTGCCAGCAGCGCCGGACTAGCGGGAATCAATGAGCAGTTCTTC	CASSAGLAGINEQFF
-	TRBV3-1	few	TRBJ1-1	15	TGTGCCAGCAGCCAAGGGGGAGGGAGGGGAACTGAAGCTTTCTTT	CASSQGGGRGTEAFF
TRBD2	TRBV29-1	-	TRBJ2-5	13	TGCAGCGTTGCTCGGACTAGTGGGGAGACCCAGTACTTC	CSVARTSGETQYF
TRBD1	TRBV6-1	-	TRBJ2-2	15	TGTGCCAGCAGGCGGGACAGGAGAGGCACCGGGGAGCTGTTTTTT	CASRRDRRGTGELFF
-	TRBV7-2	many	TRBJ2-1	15	TGTGCCAGCAGCTTAGTACCCCCGAAAAACAATGAGCAGTTCTTC	CASSLVPPKNNEQFF
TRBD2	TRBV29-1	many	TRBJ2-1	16	TGCAGCGTTGAAGCCCCCGGGTTAGCGGGACGCAATGAGCAGTTCTTC	CSVEAPGLAGRNEQFF
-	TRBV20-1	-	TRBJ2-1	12	TGCAGTGCTAGAGGTGAGACGGATGAGCAGTTCTTC	CSARGETDEQFF
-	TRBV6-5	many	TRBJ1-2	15	TGTGCCAGCAGTTACTCGCGGGGATGGGGTGACGGCTACACCTTC	CASSYSRGWGDGYTF
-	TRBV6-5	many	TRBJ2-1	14	TGTGCCAGCAGTTCCCCCGGACTGGCCAATGAGCAGTTCTTC	CASSSPGLANEQFF
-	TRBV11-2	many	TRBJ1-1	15	TGTGCCAGCAGCTTAGATCTCGGGGCGCAAACTGAAGCTTTCTTT	CASSLDLGAQTEAFF
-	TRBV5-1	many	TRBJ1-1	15	TGCGCCAGCAGCTTGGCCTTACAGGCGAACACTGAAGCTTTCTTT	CASSLALQANTEAFF
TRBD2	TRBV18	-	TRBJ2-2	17	TGTGCCAGCTCACCACCGGGGAGGGTTGATCGCACCGGGGAGCTGTTTTTT	CASSPPGRVDRTGELFF
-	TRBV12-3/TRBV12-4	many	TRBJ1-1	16	TGTGCCAGCAGTTTAGTAGGGGGGGCTCAGGGCACTGAAGCTTTCTTT	CASSLVGGAQGTEAFF
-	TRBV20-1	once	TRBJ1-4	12	TGCAGTGTTATACTTAAGGACGAAAAACTGTTTTTT	CSVILKDEKLFF
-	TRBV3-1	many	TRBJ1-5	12	TGTGCCAGCAGCCGAGGTAATCAGCCCCAGCATTTT	CASSRGNQPQHF
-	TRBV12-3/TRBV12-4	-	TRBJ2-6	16	TGTGCCAGCAGTTTGGTTAGGGCCGGAGGGGCCAACGTCCTGACTTTC	CASSLVRAGGANVLTF
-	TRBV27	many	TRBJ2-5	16	TGTGCCAGCAGTCGGAGGACAGGGACTATCCAAGAGACCCAGTACTTC	CASSRRTGTIQETQYF
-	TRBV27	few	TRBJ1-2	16	TGTGCCAGCAGTTTAAATTTCGGCACAGTAAACTATGGCTACACCTTC	CASSLNFGTVNYGYTF
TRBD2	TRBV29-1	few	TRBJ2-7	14	TGCAGCGTGGCCGGACTAGCGGGAGCGGGTGAGCAGTACTTC	CSVAGLAGAGEQYF
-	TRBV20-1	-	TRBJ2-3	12	TGCAGTGCTAGAGATTTGGGGAATACGCAGTATTTT	CSARDLGNTQYF
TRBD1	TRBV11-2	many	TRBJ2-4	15	TGTGCCAGCAGCTTAGTGGGGACAGGCAAAAACATTCAGTACTTC	CASSLVGTGKNIQYF
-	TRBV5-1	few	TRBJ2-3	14	TGCGCCACCAAGCGTCTAGGGAGCACAGATACGCAGTATTTT	CATKRLGSTDTQYF
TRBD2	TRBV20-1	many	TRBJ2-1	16	TGCAGTGCTAGAGAATGGGCTAGCGGGAAATCATATGAGCAGTTCTTC	CSAREWASGKSYEQFF
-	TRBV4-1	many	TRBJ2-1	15	TGCGCCAGCAGCCAACCCCCTGGGAGATACAATGAGCAGTTCTTC	CASSQPPGRYNEQFF
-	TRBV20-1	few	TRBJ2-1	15	TGCAGTGCTAGCCCCACAGGGTACGAGGACAATGAGCAGTTCTTC	CSASPTGYEDNEQFF
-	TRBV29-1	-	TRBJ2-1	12	TGCAGCGTTGAACGCGGCAGGGCTGAGCAGTTCTTC	CSVERGRAEQFF
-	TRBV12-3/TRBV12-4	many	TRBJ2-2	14	TGTGCCAGCAGTTTTGGGAAGAACACCGGGGAGCTGTTTTTT	CASSFGKNTGELFF
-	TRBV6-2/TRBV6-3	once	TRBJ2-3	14	TGTGCCAGCAGTTACGGCGCTTACACAGATACGCAGTATTTT	CASSYGAYTDTQYF